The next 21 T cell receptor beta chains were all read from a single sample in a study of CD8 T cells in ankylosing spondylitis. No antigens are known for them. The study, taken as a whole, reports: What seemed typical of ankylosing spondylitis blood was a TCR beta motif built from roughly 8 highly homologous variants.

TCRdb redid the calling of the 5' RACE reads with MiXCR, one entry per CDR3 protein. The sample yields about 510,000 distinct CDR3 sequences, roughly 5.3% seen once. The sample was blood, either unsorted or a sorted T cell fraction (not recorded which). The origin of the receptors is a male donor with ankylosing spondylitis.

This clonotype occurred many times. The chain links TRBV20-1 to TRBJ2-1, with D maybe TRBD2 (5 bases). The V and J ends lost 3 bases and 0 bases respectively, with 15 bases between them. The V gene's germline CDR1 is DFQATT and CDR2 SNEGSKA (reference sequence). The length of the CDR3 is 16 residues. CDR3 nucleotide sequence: TGCAGTGCTAGTAAAGGAGGCGCCAGCTCCTACAATGAGCAGTTCTTC. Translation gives CSASKGGASSYNEQFF.

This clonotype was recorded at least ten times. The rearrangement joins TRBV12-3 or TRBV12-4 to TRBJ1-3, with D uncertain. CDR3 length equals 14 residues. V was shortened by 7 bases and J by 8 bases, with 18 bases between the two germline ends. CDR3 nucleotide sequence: TGTGCCAGCACCCCATTGGCCCGGGGATACACCATATATTTT. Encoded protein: CASTPLARGYTIYF.

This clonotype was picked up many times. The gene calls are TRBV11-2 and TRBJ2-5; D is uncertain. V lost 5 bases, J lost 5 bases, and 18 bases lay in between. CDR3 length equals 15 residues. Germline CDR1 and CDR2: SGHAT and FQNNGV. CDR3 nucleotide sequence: TGTGCCAGCAGCCCCCAAGTTTTTGGGGTGGAGACCCAGTACTTC. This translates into CASSPQVFGVETQYF.

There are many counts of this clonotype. CDR3 coding DNA: TGTGCCAGCGATTGGACAGGGGGCTATGGCTACACCTTC. Protein sequence: CASDWTGGYGYTF. V and J are TRBV6-1 and TRBJ1-2, with 10 positions matching TRBD1. V gave up 8 bases and J gave up 4 bases; unmatched junction bases: 4. CDR1 is MNHNS, CDR2 SASEGT, per germline. The CDR3 has 13 residues.

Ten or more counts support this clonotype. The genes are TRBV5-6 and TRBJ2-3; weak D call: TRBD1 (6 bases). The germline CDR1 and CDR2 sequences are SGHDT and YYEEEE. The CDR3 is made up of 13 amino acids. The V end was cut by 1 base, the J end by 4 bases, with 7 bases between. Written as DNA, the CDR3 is TGTGCCAGCAGCTTGCCAGGGGCAGATACGCAGTATTTT. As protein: CASSLPGADTQYF.

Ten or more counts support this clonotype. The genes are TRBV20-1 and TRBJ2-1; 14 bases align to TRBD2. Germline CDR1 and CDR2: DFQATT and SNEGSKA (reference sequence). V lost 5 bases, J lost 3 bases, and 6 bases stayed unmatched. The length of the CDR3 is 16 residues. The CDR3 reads CSALGLAGVRYNEQFF. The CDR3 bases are TGCAGTGCTTTGGGACTAGCGGGAGTACGCTACAATGAGCAGTTCTTC.

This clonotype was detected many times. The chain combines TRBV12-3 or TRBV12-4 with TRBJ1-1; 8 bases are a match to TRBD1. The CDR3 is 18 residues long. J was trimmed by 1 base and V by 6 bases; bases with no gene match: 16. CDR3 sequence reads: CASSPWGRGLLTNTEAFF. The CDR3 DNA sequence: TGTGCCAGCAGCCCTTGGGGCAGGGGGCTTCTGACGAACACTGAAGCTTTCTTT.

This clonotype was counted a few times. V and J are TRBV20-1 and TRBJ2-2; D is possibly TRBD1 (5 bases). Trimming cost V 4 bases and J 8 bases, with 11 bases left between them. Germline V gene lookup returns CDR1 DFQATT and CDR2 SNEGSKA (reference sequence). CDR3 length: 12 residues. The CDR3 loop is CSAKKTEGELFF. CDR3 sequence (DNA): TGCAGTGCTAAAAAGACAGAAGGGGAGCTGTTTTTT.

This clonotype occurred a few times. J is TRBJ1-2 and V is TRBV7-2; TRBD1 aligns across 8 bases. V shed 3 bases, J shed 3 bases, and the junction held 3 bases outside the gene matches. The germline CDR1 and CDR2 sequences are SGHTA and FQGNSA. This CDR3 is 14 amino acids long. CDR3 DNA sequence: TGTGCCAGCAGCTTCCAGACAGGGGACTATGGCTACACCTTC. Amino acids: CASSFQTGDYGYTF.

CDR3 in amino acids: CASSLGTVAVTYYEQYF. CDR3 DNA sequence: TGCGCCAGCAGCTTAGGGACTGTAGCCGTCACTTACTACGAGCAGTACTTC. The chain is built from TRBV5-1 and TRBJ2-7; D is possibly TRBD2 (6 bases). From germline, CDR1 is SGHRS and CDR2 YFSETQ. V dropped 2 bases and J dropped 3 bases, with 21 bases sitting between them. The CDR3 sequence is 17 residues long.

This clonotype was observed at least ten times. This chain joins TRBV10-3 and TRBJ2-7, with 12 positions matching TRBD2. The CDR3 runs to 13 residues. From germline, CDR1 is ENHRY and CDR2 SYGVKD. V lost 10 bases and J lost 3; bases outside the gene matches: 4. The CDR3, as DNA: TGTGCCAGCCGGACTAGCGGGAACTACGAGCAGTACTTC. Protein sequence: CASRTSGNYEQYF.

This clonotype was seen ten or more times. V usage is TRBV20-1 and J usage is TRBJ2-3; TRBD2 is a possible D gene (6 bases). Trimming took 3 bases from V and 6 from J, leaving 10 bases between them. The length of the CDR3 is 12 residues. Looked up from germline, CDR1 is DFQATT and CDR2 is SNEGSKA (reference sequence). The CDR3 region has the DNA TGCAGTGCTAGGTGGGGGGAGGATACGCAGTATTTT. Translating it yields CSARWGEDTQYF.

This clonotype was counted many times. CDR3 sequence reads: CASRKTGGSTNEKLFF. The DNA for the CDR3 is TGCGCCAGCAGGAAGACAGGGGGCTCTACTAATGAAAAACTGTTTTTT. The rearrangement uses TRBV5-1 and TRBJ1-4, with 10 bases identical to TRBD1. There are 16 residues in the CDR3. Germline loops: CDR1 SGHRS, CDR2 YFSETQ. After removal of 5 bases from V and 2 bases from J, the junction contained 6 bases not matched to a gene.

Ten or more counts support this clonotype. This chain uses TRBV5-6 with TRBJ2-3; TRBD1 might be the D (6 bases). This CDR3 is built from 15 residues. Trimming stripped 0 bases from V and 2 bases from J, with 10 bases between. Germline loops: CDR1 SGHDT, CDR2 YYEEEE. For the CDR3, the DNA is TGTGCCAGCAGCTTGGGGGGGCGCTTCACAGATACGCAGTATTTT. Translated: CASSLGGRFTDTQYF.

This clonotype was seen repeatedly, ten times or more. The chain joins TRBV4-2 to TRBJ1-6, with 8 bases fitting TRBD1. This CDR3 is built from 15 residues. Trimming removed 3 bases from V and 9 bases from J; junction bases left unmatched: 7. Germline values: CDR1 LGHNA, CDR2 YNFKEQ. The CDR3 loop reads CASSQGQASGSPLHF. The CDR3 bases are TGTGCCAGCAGCCAGGGACAGGCCAGCGGTTCACCCCTCCACTTT.

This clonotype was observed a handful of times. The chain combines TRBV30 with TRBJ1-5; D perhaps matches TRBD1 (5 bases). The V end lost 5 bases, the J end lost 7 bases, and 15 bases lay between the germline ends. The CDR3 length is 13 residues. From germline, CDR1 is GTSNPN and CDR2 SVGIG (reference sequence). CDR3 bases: TGTGCCTGGGGCCAGGGTAATGAACAGCCCCAGCATTTT. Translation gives CAWGQGNEQPQHF.

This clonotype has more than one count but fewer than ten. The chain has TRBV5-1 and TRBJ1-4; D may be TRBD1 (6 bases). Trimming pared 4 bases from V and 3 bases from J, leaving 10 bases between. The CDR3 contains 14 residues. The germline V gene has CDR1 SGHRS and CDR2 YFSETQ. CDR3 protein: CASSTGTPNEKLFF. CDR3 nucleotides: TGCGCCAGCAGCACCGGGACACCTAATGAAAAACTGTTTTTT.

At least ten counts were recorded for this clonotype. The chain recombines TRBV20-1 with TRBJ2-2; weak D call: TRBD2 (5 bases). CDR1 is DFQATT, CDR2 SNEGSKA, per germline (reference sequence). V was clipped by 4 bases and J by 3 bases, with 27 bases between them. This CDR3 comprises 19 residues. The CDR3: CSATTLRPSGGGYTGELFF. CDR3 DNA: TGCAGTGCTACAACCCTTAGACCCTCCGGTGGCGGGTACACCGGGGAGCTGTTTTTT.

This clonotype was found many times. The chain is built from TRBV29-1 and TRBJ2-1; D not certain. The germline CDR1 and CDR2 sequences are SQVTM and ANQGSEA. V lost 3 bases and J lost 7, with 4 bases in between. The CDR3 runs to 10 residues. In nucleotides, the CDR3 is TGCAGCGTTGATAGAAATGAGCAGTTCTTC. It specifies CSVDRNEQFF.

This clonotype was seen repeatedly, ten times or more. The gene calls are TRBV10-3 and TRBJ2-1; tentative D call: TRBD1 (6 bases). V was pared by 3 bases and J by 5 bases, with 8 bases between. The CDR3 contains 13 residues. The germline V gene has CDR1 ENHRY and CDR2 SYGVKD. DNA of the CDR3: TGTGCCATCAGTGACAGGGGCGACAATGAGCAGTTCTTC. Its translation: CAISDRGDNEQFF.

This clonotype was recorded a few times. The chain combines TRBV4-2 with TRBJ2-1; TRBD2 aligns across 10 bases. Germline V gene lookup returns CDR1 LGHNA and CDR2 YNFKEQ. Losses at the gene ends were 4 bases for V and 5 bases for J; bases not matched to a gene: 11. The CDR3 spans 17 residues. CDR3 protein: CASSPSLLAGSNNEQFF. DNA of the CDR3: TGTGCCAGCAGCCCTTCGCTACTAGCGGGGTCGAACAATGAGCAGTTCTTC.